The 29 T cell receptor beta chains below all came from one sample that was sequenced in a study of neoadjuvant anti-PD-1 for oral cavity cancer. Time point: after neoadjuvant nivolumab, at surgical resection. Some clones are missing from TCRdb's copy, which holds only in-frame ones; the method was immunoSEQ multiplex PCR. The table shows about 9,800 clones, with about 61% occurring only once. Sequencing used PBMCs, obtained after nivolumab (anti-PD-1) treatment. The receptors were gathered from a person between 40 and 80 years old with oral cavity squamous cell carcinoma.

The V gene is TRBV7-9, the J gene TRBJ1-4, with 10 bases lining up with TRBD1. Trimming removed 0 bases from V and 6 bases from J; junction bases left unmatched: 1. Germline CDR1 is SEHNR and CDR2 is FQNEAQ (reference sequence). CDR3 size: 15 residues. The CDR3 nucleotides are TGTGCCAGCAGCTTAGCAGGGACAGGGGATGAAAAACTGTTTTTT. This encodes CASSLAGTGDEKLFF.

CDR3 amino acids: CASSVASGASPDTQYF. CDR3 DNA: TGTGCCAGCAGCGTAGCTAGCGGGGCCTCCCCAGATACGCAGTATTTT. The chain couples TRBV9 to TRBJ2-3; 9 bases match TRBD2. CDR3 length: 16 residues. Germline-derived CDR1 and CDR2 are SGDLS and YYNGEE. V gave up 0 bases and J gave up 4 bases; unmatched junction bases: 6.

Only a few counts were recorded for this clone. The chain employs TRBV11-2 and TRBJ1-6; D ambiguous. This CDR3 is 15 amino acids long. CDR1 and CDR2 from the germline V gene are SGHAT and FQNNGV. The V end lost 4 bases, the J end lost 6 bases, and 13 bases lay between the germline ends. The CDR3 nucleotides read TGTGCCAGCAGCTGGGAGGTCTGGGGTAATTCACCCCTCCACTTT. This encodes CASSWEVWGNSPLHF. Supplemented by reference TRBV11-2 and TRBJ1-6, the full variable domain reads EAGVAQSPRYKIIEKRQSVAFWCNPISGHATLYWYQQILGQGPKLLIQFQNNGVVDDSQLPKDRFSAERLKGVDSTLKIQPAKLEDSAVYLCASSWEVWGNSPLHFGNGTRLTVT.

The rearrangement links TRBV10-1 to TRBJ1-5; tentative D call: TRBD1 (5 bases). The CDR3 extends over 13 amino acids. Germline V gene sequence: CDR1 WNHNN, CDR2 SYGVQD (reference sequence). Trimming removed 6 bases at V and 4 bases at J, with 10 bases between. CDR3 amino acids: CASSQTGNQPQHF. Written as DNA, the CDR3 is TGCGCCAGCAGCCAAACAGGAAATCAGCCCCAGCATTTT.

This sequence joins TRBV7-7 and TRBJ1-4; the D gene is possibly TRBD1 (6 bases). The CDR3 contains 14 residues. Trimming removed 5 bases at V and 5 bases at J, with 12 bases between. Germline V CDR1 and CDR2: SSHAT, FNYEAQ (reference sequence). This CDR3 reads CASSRGGANEKLFF. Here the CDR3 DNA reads TGTGCCAGCAGCCGGGGGGGGGCAAATGAAAAACTGTTTTTT.

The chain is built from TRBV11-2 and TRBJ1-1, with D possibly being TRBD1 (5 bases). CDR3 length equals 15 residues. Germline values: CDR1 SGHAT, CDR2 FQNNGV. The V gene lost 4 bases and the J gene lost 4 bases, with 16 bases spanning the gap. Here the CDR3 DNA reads TGTGCCAGCAGCTCACCGGGACGAGAGGGCACTGAAGCTTTCTTT. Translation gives CASSSPGREGTEAFF.

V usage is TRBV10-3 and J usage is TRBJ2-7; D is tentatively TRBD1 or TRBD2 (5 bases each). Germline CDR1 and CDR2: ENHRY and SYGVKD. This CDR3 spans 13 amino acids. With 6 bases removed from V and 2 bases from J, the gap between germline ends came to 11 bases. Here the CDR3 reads CAISRDVAYEQYF. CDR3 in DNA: TGTGCCATCAGCCGGGACGTAGCCTACGAGCAGTACTTC.

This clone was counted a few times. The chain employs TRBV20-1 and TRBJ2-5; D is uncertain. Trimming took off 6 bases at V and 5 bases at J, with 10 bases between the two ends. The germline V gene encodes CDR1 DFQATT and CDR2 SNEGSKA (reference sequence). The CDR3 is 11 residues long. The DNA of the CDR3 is TGCAGTGCAACCCTTGTGGAGACCCAGTACTTC. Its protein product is CSATLVETQYF.

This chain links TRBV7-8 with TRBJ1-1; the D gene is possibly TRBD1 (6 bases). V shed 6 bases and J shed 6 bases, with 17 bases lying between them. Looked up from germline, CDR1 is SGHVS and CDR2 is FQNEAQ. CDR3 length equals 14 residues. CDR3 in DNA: TGTGCCAGCAGGCCGACCGGGGGCGGGTCTGAAGCTTTCTTT. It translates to CASRPTGGGSEAFF.

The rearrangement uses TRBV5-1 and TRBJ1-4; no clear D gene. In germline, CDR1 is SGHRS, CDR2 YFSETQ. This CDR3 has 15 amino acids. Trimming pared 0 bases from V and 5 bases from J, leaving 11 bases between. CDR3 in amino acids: CASSLGAALNEKLFF. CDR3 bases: TGCGCCAGCAGCTTGGGGGCAGCTTTAAATGAAAAACTGTTTTTT.

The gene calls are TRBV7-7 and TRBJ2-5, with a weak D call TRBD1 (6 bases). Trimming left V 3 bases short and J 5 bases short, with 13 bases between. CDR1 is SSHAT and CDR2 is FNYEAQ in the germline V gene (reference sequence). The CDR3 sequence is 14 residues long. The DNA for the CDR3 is TGTGCCAGCAGCTTCACGGGGCAGGGGGAGACCCAGTACTTC. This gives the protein CASSFTGQGETQYF. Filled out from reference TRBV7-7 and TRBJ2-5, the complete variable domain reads GAGVSQSPRYKVTKRGQDVTLRCDPISSHATLYWYQQALGQGPEFLTYFNYEAQPDKSGLPSDRFSAERPEGSISTLTIQRTEQRDSAMYRCASSFTGQGETQYFGPGTRLLVL.

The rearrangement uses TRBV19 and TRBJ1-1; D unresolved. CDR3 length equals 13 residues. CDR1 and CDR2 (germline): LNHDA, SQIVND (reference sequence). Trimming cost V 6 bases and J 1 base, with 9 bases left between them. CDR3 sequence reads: CASSHAQNTEAFF. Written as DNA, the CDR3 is TGTGCCAGTAGCCACGCCCAGAACACTGAAGCTTTCTTT.

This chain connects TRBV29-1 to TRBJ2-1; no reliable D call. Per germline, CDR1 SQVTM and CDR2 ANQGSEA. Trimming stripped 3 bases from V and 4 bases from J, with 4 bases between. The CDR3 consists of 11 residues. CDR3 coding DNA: TGCAGCGTTGACAGTTACAATGAGCAGTTCTTC. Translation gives CSVDSYNEQFF.

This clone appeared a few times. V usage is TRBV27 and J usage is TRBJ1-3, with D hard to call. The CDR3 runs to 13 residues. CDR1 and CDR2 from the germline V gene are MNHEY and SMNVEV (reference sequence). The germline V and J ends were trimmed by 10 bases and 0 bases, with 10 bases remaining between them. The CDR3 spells CATQTSSGNTIYF. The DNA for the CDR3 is TGTGCCACCCAAACCTCCTCTGGAAACACCATATATTTT.

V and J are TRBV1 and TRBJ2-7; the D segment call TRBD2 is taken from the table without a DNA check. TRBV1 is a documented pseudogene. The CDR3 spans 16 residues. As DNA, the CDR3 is TGCACCAGCAGCGCAATCGGACTAGCGGGAGCCTACGAGCAGTACTTC. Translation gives CTSSAIGLAGAYEQYF.

The CDR3 nucleotides read TGTGCCAGCAGTTTTCTGGGGGCGGGCACTGAAGCTTTCTTT. Its translation: CASSFLGAGTEAFF. The chain carries TRBV28 and TRBJ1-1; maybe TRBD1 (6 bases). V lost 3 bases and J 4 bases, leaving 12 bases between the germline ends. The CDR3 consists of 14 residues. The germline CDR1 and CDR2 sequences are MDHEN and SYDVKM.

The CDR3 nucleotides read TGCAGCGTTTCCGGAGGACAGGGCCAGAATCAGCCCCAGCATTTT. It codes for CSVSGGQGQNQPQHF. This chain uses TRBV29-1 with TRBJ1-5; 8 bases fit TRBD1. In germline, CDR1 is SQVTM, CDR2 ANQGSEA. This CDR3 spans 15 amino acids. V lost 5 bases to trimming and J lost 4 bases; unmatched junction nucleotides: 10.

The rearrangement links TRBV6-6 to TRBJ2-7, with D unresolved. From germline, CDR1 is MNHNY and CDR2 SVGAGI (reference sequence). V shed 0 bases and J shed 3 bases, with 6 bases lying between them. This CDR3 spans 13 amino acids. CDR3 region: CASSYSGVYEQYF. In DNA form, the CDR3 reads TGTGCCAGCAGTTACTCAGGAGTCTACGAGCAGTACTTC.

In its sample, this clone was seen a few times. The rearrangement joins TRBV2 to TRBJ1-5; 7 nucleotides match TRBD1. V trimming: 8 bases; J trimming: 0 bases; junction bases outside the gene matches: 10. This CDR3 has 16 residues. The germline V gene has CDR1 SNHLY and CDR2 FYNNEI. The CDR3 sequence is CASDPGTALSNQPQHF. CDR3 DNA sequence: TGTGCCAGCGATCCAGGGACAGCTCTTAGCAATCAGCCCCAGCATTTT.

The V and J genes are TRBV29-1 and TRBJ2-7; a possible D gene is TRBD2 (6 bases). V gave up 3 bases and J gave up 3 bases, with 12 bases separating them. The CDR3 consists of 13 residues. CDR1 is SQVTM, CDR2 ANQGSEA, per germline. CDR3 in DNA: TGCAGCGTTGATAACGGGAGTGGCTACGAGCAGTACTTC. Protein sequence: CSVDNGSGYEQYF.

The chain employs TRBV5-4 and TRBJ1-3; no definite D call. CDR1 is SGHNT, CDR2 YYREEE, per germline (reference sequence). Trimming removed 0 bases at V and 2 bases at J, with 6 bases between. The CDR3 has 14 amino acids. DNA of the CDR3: TGTGCCAGCAGCTTGGCCGGTACTGGAAACACCATATATTTT. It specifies CASSLAGTGNTIYF.

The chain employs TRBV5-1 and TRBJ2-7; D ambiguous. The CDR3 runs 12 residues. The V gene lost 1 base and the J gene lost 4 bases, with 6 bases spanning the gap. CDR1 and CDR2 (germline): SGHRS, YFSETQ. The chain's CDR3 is CASSLQQYEQYF. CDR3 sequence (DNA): TGCGCCAGCAGCTTGCAACAGTACGAGCAGTACTTC.

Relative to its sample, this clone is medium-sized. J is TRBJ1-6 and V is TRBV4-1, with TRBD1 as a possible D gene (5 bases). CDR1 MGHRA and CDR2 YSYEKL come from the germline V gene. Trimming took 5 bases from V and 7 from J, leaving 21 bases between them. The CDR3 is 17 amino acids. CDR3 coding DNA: TGCGCCAGCAGCTTAACGGACCTAGGGACTATAAATTCACCCCTCCACTTT. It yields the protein CASSLTDLGTINSPLHF.

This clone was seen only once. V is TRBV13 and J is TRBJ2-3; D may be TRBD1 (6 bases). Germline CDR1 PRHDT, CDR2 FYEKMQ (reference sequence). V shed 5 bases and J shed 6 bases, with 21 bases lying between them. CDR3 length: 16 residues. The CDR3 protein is CASSETGVRSGDTQYF. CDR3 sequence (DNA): TGTGCCAGCAGCGAGACAGGCGTTCGGTCGGGGGATACGCAGTATTTT.

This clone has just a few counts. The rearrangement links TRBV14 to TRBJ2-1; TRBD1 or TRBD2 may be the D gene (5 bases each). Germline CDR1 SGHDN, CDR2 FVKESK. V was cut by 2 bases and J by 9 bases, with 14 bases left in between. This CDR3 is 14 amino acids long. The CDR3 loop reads CASSQLGVGGEQFF. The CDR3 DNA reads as TGTGCCAGCAGCCAATTGGGGGTAGGCGGTGAGCAGTTCTTC. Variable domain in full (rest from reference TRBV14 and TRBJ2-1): EAGVTQFPSHSVIEKGQTVTLRCDPISGHDNLYWYRRVMGKEIKFLLHFVKESKQDESGMPNNRFLAERTGGTYSTLKVQPAELEDSGVYFCASSQLGVGGEQFFGPGTRLTVL.

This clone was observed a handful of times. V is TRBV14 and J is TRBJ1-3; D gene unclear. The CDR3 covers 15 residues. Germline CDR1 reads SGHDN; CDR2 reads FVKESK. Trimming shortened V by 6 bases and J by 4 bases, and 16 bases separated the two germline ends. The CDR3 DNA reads TGTGCCAGCAGTTACGACCCTAGCCCAGGAAACACCATATATTTT. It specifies CASSYDPSPGNTIYF.

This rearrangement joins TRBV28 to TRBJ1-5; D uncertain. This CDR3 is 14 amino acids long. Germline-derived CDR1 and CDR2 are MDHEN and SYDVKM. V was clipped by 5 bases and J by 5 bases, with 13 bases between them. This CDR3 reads CASSRPVTHQPQHF. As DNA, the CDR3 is TGTGCCAGCAGTCGTCCTGTCACCCATCAGCCCCAGCATTTT.

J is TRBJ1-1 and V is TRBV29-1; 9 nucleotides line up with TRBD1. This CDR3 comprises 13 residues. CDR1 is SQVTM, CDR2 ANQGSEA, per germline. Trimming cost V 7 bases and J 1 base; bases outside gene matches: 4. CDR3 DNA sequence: TGCAGCGCCCAGGGACAGGGGAACACTGAAGCTTTCTTT. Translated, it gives CSAQGQGNTEAFF. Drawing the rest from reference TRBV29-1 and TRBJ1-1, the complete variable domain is SAVISQKPSRDICQRGTSLTIQCQVDSQVTMMFWYRQQPGQSLTLIATANQGSEATYESGFVIDKFPISRPNLTFSTLTVSNMSPEDSSIYLCSAQGQGNTEAFFGQGTRLTVV.

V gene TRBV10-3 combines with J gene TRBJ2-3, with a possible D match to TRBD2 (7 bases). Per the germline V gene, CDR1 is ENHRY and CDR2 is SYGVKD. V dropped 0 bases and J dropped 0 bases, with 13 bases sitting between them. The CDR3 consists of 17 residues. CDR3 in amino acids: CAISESSGGASTDTQYF. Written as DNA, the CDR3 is TGTGCCATCAGTGAGTCGAGTGGGGGGGCCAGCACAGATACGCAGTATTTT.